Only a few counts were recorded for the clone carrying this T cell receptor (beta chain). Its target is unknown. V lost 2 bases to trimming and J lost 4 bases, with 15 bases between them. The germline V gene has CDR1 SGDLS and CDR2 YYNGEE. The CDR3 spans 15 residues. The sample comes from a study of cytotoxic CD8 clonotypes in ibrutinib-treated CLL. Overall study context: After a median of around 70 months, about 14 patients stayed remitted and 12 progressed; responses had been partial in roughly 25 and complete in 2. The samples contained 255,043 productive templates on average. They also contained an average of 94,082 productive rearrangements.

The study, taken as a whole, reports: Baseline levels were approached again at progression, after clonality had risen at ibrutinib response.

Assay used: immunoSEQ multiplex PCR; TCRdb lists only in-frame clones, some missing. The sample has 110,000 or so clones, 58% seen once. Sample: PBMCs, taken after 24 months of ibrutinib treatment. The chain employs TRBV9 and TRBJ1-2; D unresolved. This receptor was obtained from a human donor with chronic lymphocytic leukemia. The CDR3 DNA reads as TGTGCCAGCAGCGTTCCCCCTTGGGGAGCCTATGGCTACACCTTC. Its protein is CASSVPPWGAYGYTF.